These 30 T cell receptor beta chains were all obtained from the same sample, sequenced in a study of cytomegalovirus exposure and HLA in healthy donors. Primers for the PCR totalled 60 Vbeta and 13 Jbeta. Data came from immunoSEQ multiplex PCR; TCRdb stores just in-frame clones and leaves some out. This sample has around 250,000 clones, with around 81% found just once. The sample consisted of PBMCs. The receptor set was obtained from a woman aged 60-70 years in good health and CMV-seropositive.

The chain carries TRBV7-2 and TRBJ2-1; TRBD2 matches 8 bases. The CDR3 extends over 15 amino acids. Germline V gene data show CDR1 as SGHTA and CDR2 as FQGNSA. V trimming: 8 bases; J trimming: 0 bases; junction bases outside the gene matches: 6. The CDR3 is CASQTSGRSYNEQFF. The CDR3 region has the DNA TGTGCCAGCCAAACTAGCGGACGCTCCTACAATGAGCAGTTCTTC.

This clone was detected a few times. The V gene is TRBV6-5, the J gene TRBJ2-7; D is perhaps TRBD1 (5 bases). The CDR3 contains 13 residues. Trimming took 2 bases from V and 1 from J, leaving 6 bases between them. CDR1 and CDR2 (germline): MNHEY, SVGAGI. CDR3 in amino acids: CASSYRQSYEQYF. In nucleotides, the CDR3 is TGTGCCAGCAGTTACCGACAGTCCTACGAGCAGTACTTC.

The CDR3 spells CTSSQDRDSGRLSTDTQYF. The CDR3 nucleotides are TGCACCAGCAGCCAAGATCGGGATAGCGGGAGGCTAAGCACAGATACGCAGTATTTT. The chain is built from TRBV1 and TRBJ2-3; TRBD2 was called by the table and not checked on the DNA. TRBV1 has pseudogene status. CDR3 length: 19 residues.

The count of this clone is one. The chain combines TRBV5-1 with TRBJ2-7; TRBD1 aligns across 9 bases. Germline CDR1 SGHRS, CDR2 YFSETQ. The J segment lost 3 bases and the V segment lost 4 bases, leaving 8 bases of the junction unmatched. This CDR3 is 15 amino acids long. Written as DNA, the CDR3 is TGCGCCAGCAGCCAAATGACAGGGGGTATCTACGAGCAGTACTTC. Amino acids: CASSQMTGGIYEQYF. Based on the CDR3 plus reference TRBV5-1 and TRBJ2-7, the full variable domain is KAGVTQTPRYLIKTRGQQVTLSCSPISGHRSVSWYQQTPGQGLQFLFEYFSETQRNKGNFPGRFSGRQFSNSRSEMNVSTLELGDSALYLCASSQMTGGIYEQYFGPGTRLTVT.

This chain joins TRBV5-1 and TRBJ2-7; D is perhaps TRBD1 (6 bases). V was clipped by 4 bases and J by 2 bases, with 22 bases between them. CDR3 length: 17 amino acids. Germline CDR1 SGHRS, CDR2 YFSETQ. CDR3 DNA: TGCGCCAGCAGCCCTGGGAACAGGGTGGGAGCTCCCTACGAGCAGTACTTC. As protein: CASSPGNRVGAPYEQYF.

The J gene is TRBJ1-1, the V gene TRBV5-1, with a tentative D call TRBD1 (5 bases). The germline V gene has CDR1 SGHRS and CDR2 YFSETQ. Trimming pared 1 base from V and 8 bases from J, leaving 18 bases between. The CDR3 has 15 amino acids. CDR3 sequence reads: CASSLHGTGVEEAFF. In nucleotides, the CDR3 is TGCGCCAGCAGCTTGCATGGGACGGGAGTGGAGGAAGCTTTCTTT.

The chain recombines TRBV4-1 with TRBJ2-7; D unresolved. The V end was cut by 1 base, the J end by 0 bases, with 7 bases between. This CDR3 region has 14 residues. CDR1 and CDR2 from the germline V gene are MGHRA and YSYEKL. Written as DNA, the CDR3 is TGCGCCAGCAGCCAAGGGCAGGCCTCCTACGAGCAGTACTTC. This codes for CASSQGQASYEQYF.

The chain recombines TRBV19 with TRBJ2-1, with 14 bases lining up with TRBD2. The CDR3 extends over 15 amino acids. From germline, CDR1 is LNHDA and CDR2 SQIVND (reference sequence). V lost 8 bases, J lost 8 bases, and 8 bases stayed unmatched. CDR3 protein: CASPGTSGRIHEQFF. The DNA of the CDR3 is TGTGCCAGTCCCGGGACTAGCGGGAGAATCCATGAGCAGTTCTTC.

The V call is TRBV29-1, the J call TRBJ2-1, with TRBD2 identical over 8 bases. CDR1 SQVTM and CDR2 ANQGSEA come from the germline V gene. The V segment lost 3 bases and the J segment 2 bases; nucleotides outside the gene matches: 6. The CDR3 is 15 residues long. The CDR3 reads CSVDGAGGAYNEQFF. The CDR3 DNA reads TGCAGCGTTGATGGGGCGGGAGGCGCCTACAATGAGCAGTTCTTC.

The chain carries TRBV1 and TRBJ2-2; the table's D gene call, TRBD2, was not cross checked with the DNA. TRBV1 is designated a pseudogene. The CDR3 totals 16 residues. The CDR3 bases are TGCACCAGCAGCCCGGATGTAGCGGGTAACACCGGGGAGCTGTTTTTT. Its protein product is CTSSPDVAGNTGELFF.

CDR3 protein: CASTGGSGRVNEQFF. The CDR3 coding sequence is TGTGCCAGCACCGGGGGTAGCGGGAGAGTTAATGAGCAGTTCTTC. This chain connects TRBV5-6 to TRBJ2-1; 9 positions match TRBD2. The CDR3 totals 15 residues. Losses at the gene ends were 6 bases for V and 7 bases for J; bases not matched to a gene: 11. The germline V gene encodes CDR1 SGHDT and CDR2 YYEEEE. Using reference TRBV5-6 and TRBJ2-1 for the parts outside the CDR3, the full variable domain is DAGVTQSPTHLIKTRGQQVTLRCSPKSGHDTVSWYQQALGQGPQFIFQYYEEEERQRGNFPDRFSGHQFPNYSSELNVNALLLGDSALYLCASTGGSGRVNEQFFGPGTRLTVL.

The gene calls are TRBV5-6 and TRBJ1-1; D perhaps matches TRBD1 (5 bases). This CDR3 has 13 amino acids. The V gene's germline CDR1 is SGHDT and CDR2 YYEEEE. Trimming stripped 3 bases from V and 7 bases from J, with 13 bases between. CDR3 amino acids: CASSSDIEVEAFF. The CDR3 DNA sequence: TGTGCCAGCAGCTCGGACATAGAGGTTGAAGCTTTCTTT.

V and J are TRBV18 and TRBJ2-1; no reliable D call. V shed 3 bases and J shed 4 bases, with 16 bases lying between them. Germline V gene lookup returns CDR1 KGHSH and CDR2 LQKENI. This CDR3 region has 16 residues. CDR3 DNA: TGTGCCAGCTCACCCATCCCGGTACCGCTATACAATGAGCAGTTCTTC. This translates into CASSPIPVPLYNEQFF.

The chain recombines TRBV20-1 with TRBJ1-3; D not certain. Germline V CDR1 and CDR2: DFQATT, SNEGSKA (reference sequence). V was clipped by 0 bases and J by 7 bases, with 4 bases between them. The CDR3 spans 11 residues. The CDR3: CSARDPNTIYF. The CDR3 DNA is TGCAGTGCTAGAGATCCTAACACCATATATTTT.

This sequence joins TRBV12-5 and TRBJ2-7, with 7 bases lining up with TRBD1. This CDR3 spans 13 amino acids. CDR1 LGHNT and CDR2 FRNRAP come from the germline V gene. V was pared by 8 bases and J by 2 bases, with 6 bases of the junction left unmatched. CDR3 in amino acids: CASRGTEAYEQYF. The CDR3 DNA is TGTGCTAGTAGGGGGACAGAGGCCTACGAGCAGTACTTC.

J is TRBJ1-4 and V is TRBV6-1; TRBD1 aligns across 8 bases. J gave up 6 bases and V 3 bases, and 6 bases lay outside the gene matches. CDR3 length: 15 residues. Germline CDR1 and CDR2: MNHNS and SASEGT. CDR3 residues: CASSDRTGSYEKLFF. As DNA, the CDR3 is TGTGCCAGCAGTGATCGGACAGGGTCGTATGAAAAACTGTTTTTT.

The chain uses TRBV27 and TRBJ2-2, with TRBD1 matching 9 bases. In germline, CDR1 is MNHEY, CDR2 SMNVEV (reference sequence). V shed 2 bases and J 6 bases; nucleotides not matched to a gene: 7. The CDR3 has 16 residues. The CDR3 DNA reads TGTGCCAGCAGTTTACAGGGGACAGGGTACTCCGGGGAGCTGTTTTTT. Translated, it gives CASSLQGTGYSGELFF.

Only one count was recorded for this clone. The rearrangement uses TRBV29-1 and TRBJ2-1; D is possibly TRBD1 (6 bases). Germline V gene sequence: CDR1 SQVTM, CDR2 ANQGSEA. The CDR3 has 14 amino acids. The ends were cut back, 6 bases at V and 3 bases at J, with 15 bases in the middle. The CDR3 loop is CSVDVGQNYNEQFF. The CDR3 bases are TGCAGCGTCGATGTGGGACAAAACTACAATGAGCAGTTCTTC.

The V and J genes are TRBV7-3 and TRBJ1-1; D gene unclear. This CDR3 has 14 residues. V lost 2 bases and J lost 4, with 11 bases in between. Looked up from germline, CDR1 is SGHTA and CDR2 is FQGTGA. The CDR3 nucleotides read TGTGCCAGCAGCTTATTGAGGGTTGGCACTGAAGCTTTCTTT. Translating gives CASSLLRVGTEAFF. Variable domain in full (rest from reference TRBV7-3 and TRBJ1-1): GAGVSQTPSNKVTEKGKYVELRCDPISGHTALYWYRQSLGQGPEFLIYFQGTGAADDSGLPNDRFFAVRPEGSVSTLKIQRTERGDSAVYLCASSLLRVGTEAFFGQGTRLTVV.

The chain employs TRBV5-1 and TRBJ1-3; unclear D gene. CDR1 is SGHRS and CDR2 is YFSETQ in the germline V gene. V was shortened by 5 bases and J by 4 bases, with 10 bases between the two germline ends. This CDR3 region has 13 residues. Here the CDR3 reads CASREGGGNTIYF. Here the CDR3 DNA reads TGCGCCAGCAGGGAGGGTGGCGGAAACACCATATATTTT. The full variable domain, with the rest looked up from reference TRBV5-1 and TRBJ1-3, is KAGVTQTPRYLIKTRGQQVTLSCSPISGHRSVSWYQQTPGQGLQFLFEYFSETQRNKGNFPGRFSGRQFSNSRSEMNVSTLELGDSALYLCASREGGGNTIYFGEGSWLTVV.

The chain employs TRBV5-8 and TRBJ1-2; the match to TRBD1 covers 8 bases. The CDR3 is 14 amino acids. Germline values: CDR1 SGHTS, CDR2 YDEGEE. Trimming at V came to 1 base and at J to 8 bases, leaving 7 bases not matched to a gene. Here the CDR3 reads CASSLPDRVGGYTF. The DNA for the CDR3 is TGTGCCAGCAGCTTGCCGGACAGGGTTGGAGGCTACACCTTC.

This chain connects TRBV6-5 to TRBJ2-7; 9 bases agree with TRBD1. The V gene end was trimmed by 6 bases and the J gene end by 5 bases; junction bases not matched to a gene: 8. From germline, CDR1 is MNHEY and CDR2 SVGAGI. CDR3 length: 14 amino acids. The CDR3 loop reads CASSLGQGHHEQYF. The DNA for the CDR3 is TGTGCCAGCAGCCTAGGACAGGGGCACCACGAGCAGTACTTC.

The rearrangement joins TRBV6-1 to TRBJ2-1; TRBD2 aligns across 14 bases. The CDR3 length is 15 residues. Germline lookup yields CDR1 MNHNS and CDR2 SASEGT. V lost 4 bases, J lost 7 bases, and 3 bases stayed unmatched. CDR3 nucleotides: TGTGCCAGCAGTGGGGGACTAGCGGGAGAGAATGAGCAGTTCTTC. The encoded protein is CASSGGLAGENEQFF.

The chain employs TRBV5-1 and TRBJ2-1; a possible D gene is TRBD1 (5 bases). V shed 1 base and J shed 6 bases, with 8 bases lying between them. The CDR3 loop spans 13 amino acids. Germline V lookup: CDR1 SGHRS, CDR2 YFSETQ. CDR3 amino acids: CASSLQGGNEQFF. The CDR3 bases are TGCGCCAGCAGCTTGCAGGGTGGCAATGAGCAGTTCTTC.

This chain uses TRBV18 with TRBJ2-7, with 11 nucleotides matching TRBD2. The junction had 4 bases not matched to a gene; V was cut back by 6 bases and J by 3 bases. The CDR3 is 14 residues long. The germline V gene encodes CDR1 KGHSH and CDR2 LQKENI. The CDR3 region has the DNA TGTGCCAGCTCGGCTACTAGCGGGGGCTACGAGCAGTACTTC. Translated: CASSATSGGYEQYF.

The rearrangement links TRBV19 to TRBJ2-1; D might be TRBD2 (5 bases). CDR1 is LNHDA, CDR2 SQIVND, per germline (reference sequence). The CDR3 length is 15 residues. The V end was cut by 7 bases, the J end by 6 bases, with 19 bases between. CDR3 nucleotide sequence: TGTGCCAGTAATCGTCGGGGATTGGAAACCAATGAGCAGTTCTTC. It specifies CASNRRGLETNEQFF. The full variable domain, rest sourced from reference TRBV19 and TRBJ2-1, is DGGITQSPKYLFRKEGQNVTLSCEQNLNHDAMYWYRQDPGQGLRLIYYSQIVNDFQKGDIAEGYSVSREKKESFPLTVTSAQKNPTAFYLCASNRRGLETNEQFFGPGTRLTVL.

The CDR3 sequence is CASSESGLAGATWGNEQFF. CDR3 DNA: TGCGCCAGCAGTGAGTCGGGACTAGCGGGAGCGACCTGGGGCAATGAGCAGTTCTTC. The rearrangement uses TRBV10-1 and TRBJ2-1; TRBD2 agrees at 14 bases. From germline, CDR1 is WNHNN and CDR2 SYGVQD (reference sequence). The CDR3 contains 19 residues. The V segment lost 0 bases and the J segment 6 bases; nucleotides outside the gene matches: 10.

The rearrangement joins TRBV27 to TRBJ1-4; D gene uncertain. The germline V and J ends were trimmed by 8 bases and 8 bases, with 15 bases remaining between them. Germline lookup yields CDR1 MNHEY and CDR2 SMNVEV (reference sequence). There are 13 residues in the CDR3. CDR3 sequence: CASPWEGREKLFF. The CDR3 DNA reads TGTGCCAGCCCTTGGGAAGGGAGGGAAAAACTGTTTTTT.

The chain recombines TRBV7-3 with TRBJ1-2, with 8 bases lining up with TRBD1. With 0 bases clipped from V and 8 bases from J, the junction kept 14 bases outside the gene matches. Per the germline V gene, CDR1 is SGHTA and CDR2 is FQGTGA. This CDR3 contains 17 residues. This CDR3 is CASSLTGGTGAARGYTF. In DNA form, the CDR3 reads TGTGCCAGCAGCTTAACGGGGGGGACAGGTGCGGCCAGGGGCTACACCTTC.

CDR3 sequence: CASSSILAGSYEQYF. CDR3 nucleotide sequence: TGCGCCAGCAGCTCAATTCTTGCGGGGAGCTACGAGCAGTACTTC. The chain links TRBV4-1 to TRBJ2-7; D possibly corresponds to TRBD2 (6 bases). The CDR3 has 15 residues. The V gene's germline CDR1 is MGHRA and CDR2 YSYEKL. Trimming removed 5 bases from V and 3 bases from J, with 17 bases in between.